This is a list of T cell receptor beta chains from one sample in a study of technical replicates of blood from a handful of donors. TCRdb's table, derived via immunoSEQ multiplex PCR, lists solely in-frame clones and lacks some. This table holds approximately 95,000 clones, approximately 96% found once. Sequenced sample: T cells isolated from PBMCs. Source of these receptors: a human donor in good health. CDR3s include the opening cysteine and the closing phenylalanine or tryptophan. The D gene is left open where the match is weak. Size values are once, few and many counts, or a class for expanded clones, and some rows have none.

d_call | j_call | clone_size | v_call | cdr3_nt | cdr3_aa
TRBD2 | TRBJ2-7 | once | TRBV27 | TGTGCCAGCAGCCTAGCGGGCTCCTACGAGCAGTACTTC | CASSLAGSYEQYF
NA | TRBJ1-1 | NA | TRBV2 | TGTGCCAGCTCCGCGGACTTTACCTGGGGAAACACTGAAGCTTTCTTT | CASSADFTWGNTEAFF
NA | TRBJ1-2 | NA | TRBV7-3 | TGTGCCAGCAGCTTGGACACCGGCGGCTACACTTTC | CASSLDTGGYTF
NA | TRBJ1-1 | NA | TRBV19 | TGTGCCAGTAGTATAAGCGTTAACACTGAAGCTTTCTTT | CASSISVNTEAFF
NA | TRBJ2-5 | NA | TRBV6-1 | TGTGCCAGCCGGAGGGGACAAGAGACCCAGTACTTC | CASRRGQETQYF
TRBD2 | TRBJ2-3 | NA | TRBV10-3 | TGTGCCATCAGTGAATATGGACTAGCGGGAGGTATAACAGATACGCAGTATTTT | CAISEYGLAGGITDTQYF
NA | TRBJ1-5 | NA | TRBV25-1 | TGTGCCAGCAGTTGGGAAAAGGGGGAAGAAGGCAATCAGCCCCAGCATTTT | CASSWEKGEEGNQPQHF
NA | TRBJ2-2 | NA | TRBV11-2 | TGTGCCAGCAGCTTAAGCGGAGCGAACACCGGGGAGCTGTTTTTT | CASSLSGANTGELFF
NA | TRBJ2-3 | NA | TRBV19 | TGTGCCAGTAGTATAGGCGGGCACACAGATACGCAGTATTTT | CASSIGGHTDTQYF
NA | TRBJ2-7 | NA | TRBV4-1 | TGCGCCAGCAGCCAAGTAGACGGGTACGAGCAGTACTTC | CASSQVDGYEQYF
NA | TRBJ2-1 | NA | TRBV7-9 | TGTGCCAGCAGCTCCCTGGGCAGAGTGGATGAGCAGTTCTTC | CASSSLGRVDEQFF
NA | TRBJ2-3 | NA | TRBV10-3 | TGTGCCATCACGCAGGGCCATGGAACAGATACGCAGTATTTT | CAITQGHGTDTQYF
NA | TRBJ1-1 | NA | TRBV29-1 | TGCAGCACCTCAGGGTTTGAGAATGCTTTCTTT | CSTSGFENAFF
NA | TRBJ1-3 | NA | TRBV7-6 | TGTGCCAGCACCTTGGGACTTGGAAACACCATATATTTT | CASTLGLGNTIYF
NA | TRBJ2-3 | NA | TRBV5-6 | TGTGCCAGCAGCTACTCGACAGATACGCAGTATTTT | CASSYSTDTQYF
TRBD1 | TRBJ1-5 | NA | TRBV11-3 | TGTGCCAGCAGCACCGGGACAGGGGGCAATCAGCCCCAGCATTTT | CASSTGTGGNQPQHF
NA | TRBJ1-1 | NA | TRBV10-1 | TGCGCCAGCAGTGAGTCTGAGGGTAACACTGAAGCTTTCTTT | CASSESEGNTEAFF
TRBD1 | TRBJ1-2 | NA | TRBV25-1 | TGTGCCAGCAGTGAATTTGCCAGGGGGTCGTCTGGCTACACCTTC | CASSEFARGSSGYTF
TRBD1 | TRBJ2-7 | NA | TRBV9 | TGTGCCAGCAGCGGACAGGGGTTCGAGCAGTACTTC | CASSGQGFEQYF
TRBD2 | TRBJ2-3 | NA | TRBV7-9 | TGTGCCACTCAATCTAGACGGGGGGGAGATACGCAGTATTTT | CATQSRRGGDTQYF
NA | TRBJ2-7 | once | TRBV10-2 | TGCGCCAGTTATCAGGGCTACGAGCAGTACTTC | CASYQGYEQYF
NA | TRBJ2-1 | NA | TRBV30 | TGTGCCTGGAGTCAGGGCCCCCACAATGAGCAGTTCTTC | CAWSQGPHNEQFF
TRBD2 | TRBJ2-2 | NA | TRBV7-2 | TGTGCCAGCAGCTTACTGACTAGCATTGGGGCCGGGGAGCTGTTTTTT | CASSLLTSIGAGELFF
TRBD1 | TRBJ2-1 | NA | TRBV6-5 | TGTGCCAGGCTTGGCGGGACAGGGGGCTTAAATGAGCAGTTCTTC | CARLGGTGGLNEQFF
NA | TRBJ1-1 | NA | TRBV10-2 | TGCGCCAGCACAATTGGGCGGGGAGGCGTTCACACTGAAGCTTTCTTT | CASTIGRGGVHTEAFF
TRBD2 | TRBJ2-1 | NA | TRBV6-1 | TGTGCCAGCAGCCCAAGCGGGAGTCTCTACAATGAGCAGTTCTTC | CASSPSGSLYNEQFF
NA | TRBJ1-1 | NA | TRBV30 | TGTGCCTGGAGGCGGGGGGTCACTGAAGCTTTCTTT | CAWRRGVTEAFF
TRBD1 | TRBJ2-1 | NA | TRBV9 | TGTGCCAGCAGCGTCCCGGGACAGGGTAACAATGAGCAGTTCTTC | CASSVPGQGNNEQFF
TRBD1 | TRBJ2-3 | NA | TRBV7-8 | TGTGCCAGCAGCTTCGGACAGGACAAGGATACGCAGTATTTT | CASSFGQDKDTQYF
TRBD2 | TRBJ2-5 | NA | TRBV30 | TGTGCCTGGTCTCAGCTGGGGCTAGCGGGAGCGGGGCAAGAGACCCAGTACTTC | CAWSQLGLAGAGQETQYF
TRBD1 | TRBJ1-1 | few | TRBV2 | TGTGCCAGCAGTGACCAGGGGGGAGATTACACTGAAGCTTTCTTT | CASSDQGGDYTEAFF
TRBD2 | TRBJ2-7 | once | TRBV18 | TGTGCCAGCTCCCCAACGATAGCGGGAGGAACCTACGAGCAGTACTTC | CASSPTIAGGTYEQYF
NA | TRBJ1-1 | NA | TRBV9 | TGTGCCAGCAGCGCGCGGGGAGGGGGCACTGAAGCTTTCTTT | CASSARGGGTEAFF
TRBD1 | TRBJ1-1 | NA | TRBV7-9 | TGTGCCAGCAGTTTCCTGGGACAGGAGCCAATCACTGAAGCTTTCTTT | CASSFLGQEPITEAFF